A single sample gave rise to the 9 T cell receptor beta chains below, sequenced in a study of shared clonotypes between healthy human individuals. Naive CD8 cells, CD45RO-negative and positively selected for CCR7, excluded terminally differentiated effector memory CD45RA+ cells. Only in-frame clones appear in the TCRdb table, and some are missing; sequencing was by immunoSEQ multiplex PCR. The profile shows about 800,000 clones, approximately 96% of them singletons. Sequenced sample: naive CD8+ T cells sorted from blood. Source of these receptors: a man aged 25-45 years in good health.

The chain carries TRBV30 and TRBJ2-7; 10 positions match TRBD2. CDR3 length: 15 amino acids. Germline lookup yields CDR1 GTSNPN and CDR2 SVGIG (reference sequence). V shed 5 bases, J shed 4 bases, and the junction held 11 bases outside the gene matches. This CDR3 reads CAWDQPGLAPYEQYF. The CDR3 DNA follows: TGTGCCTGGGACCAACCGGGACTAGCGCCATACGAGCAGTACTTC.

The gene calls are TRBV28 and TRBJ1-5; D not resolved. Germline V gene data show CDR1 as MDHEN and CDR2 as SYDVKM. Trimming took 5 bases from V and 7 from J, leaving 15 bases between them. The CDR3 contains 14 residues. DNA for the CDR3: TGTGCCAGCAGTGTCTATGAGGTTGACCAGCCCCAGCATTTT. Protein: CASSVYEVDQPQHF.

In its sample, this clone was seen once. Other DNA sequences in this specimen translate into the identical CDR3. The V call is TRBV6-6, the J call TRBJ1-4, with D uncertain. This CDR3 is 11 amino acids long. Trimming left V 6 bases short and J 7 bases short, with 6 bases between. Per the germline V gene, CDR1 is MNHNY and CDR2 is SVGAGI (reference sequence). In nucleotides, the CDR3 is TGTGCCAGCAGAGGAGGTGAAAAACTGTTTTTT. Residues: CASRGGEKLFF.

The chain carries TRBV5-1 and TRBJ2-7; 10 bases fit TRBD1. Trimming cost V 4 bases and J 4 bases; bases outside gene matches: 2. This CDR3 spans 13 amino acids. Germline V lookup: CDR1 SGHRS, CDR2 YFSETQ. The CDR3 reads CASSTGQGYEQYF. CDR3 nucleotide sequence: TGCGCCAGCAGCACGGGACAGGGGTACGAGCAGTACTTC. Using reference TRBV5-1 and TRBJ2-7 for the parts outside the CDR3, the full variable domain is KAGVTQTPRYLIKTRGQQVTLSCSPISGHRSVSWYQQTPGQGLQFLFEYFSETQRNKGNFPGRFSGRQFSNSRSEMNVSTLELGDSALYLCASSTGQGYEQYFGPGTRLTVT.

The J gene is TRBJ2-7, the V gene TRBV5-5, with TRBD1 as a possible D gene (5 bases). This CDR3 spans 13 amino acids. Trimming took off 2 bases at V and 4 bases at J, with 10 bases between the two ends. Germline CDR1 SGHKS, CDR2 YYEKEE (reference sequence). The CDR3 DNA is TGTGCCAGCAGCTTCAGGGAACCGTACGAGCAGTACTTC. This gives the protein CASSFREPYEQYF.

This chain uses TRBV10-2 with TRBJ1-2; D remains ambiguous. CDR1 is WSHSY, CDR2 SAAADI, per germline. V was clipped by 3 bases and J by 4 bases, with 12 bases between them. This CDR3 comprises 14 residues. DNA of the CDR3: TGCGCCAGCAGTGAATTTGTCAGCGTCTATGGCTACACCTTC. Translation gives CASSEFVSVYGYTF.

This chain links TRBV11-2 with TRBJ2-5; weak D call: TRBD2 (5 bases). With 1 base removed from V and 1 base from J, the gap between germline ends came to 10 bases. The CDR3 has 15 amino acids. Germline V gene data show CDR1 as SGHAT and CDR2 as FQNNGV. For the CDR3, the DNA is TGTGCCAGCAGCTTAGTGTGGAGCGGCCAAGAGACCCAGTACTTC. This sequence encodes CASSLVWSGQETQYF.

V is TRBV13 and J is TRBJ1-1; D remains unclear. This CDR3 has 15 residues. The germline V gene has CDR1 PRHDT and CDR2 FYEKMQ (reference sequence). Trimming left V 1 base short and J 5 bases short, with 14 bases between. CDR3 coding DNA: TGTGCCAGCAGCTTAGCCCTAGAGGCCTGGACTGAAGCTTTCTTT. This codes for CASSLALEAWTEAFF. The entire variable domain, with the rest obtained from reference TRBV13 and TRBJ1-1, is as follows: AAGVIQSPRHLIKEKRETATLKCYPIPRHDTVYWYQQGPGQDPQFLISFYEKMQSDKGSIPDRFSAQQFSDYHSELNMSSLELGDSALYFCASSLALEAWTEAFFGQGTRLTVV.

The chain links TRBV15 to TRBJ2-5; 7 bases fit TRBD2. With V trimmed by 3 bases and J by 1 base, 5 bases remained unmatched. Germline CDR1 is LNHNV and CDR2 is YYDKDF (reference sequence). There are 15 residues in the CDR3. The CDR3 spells CATSRAGESQETQYF. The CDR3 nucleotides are TGTGCCACCAGCAGGGCGGGAGAGAGCCAAGAGACCCAGTACTTC.